This record concerns one T cell receptor beta chain sequence. Per germline, CDR1 SGDLS and CDR2 YYNGEE. The junction had 5 bases not matched to a gene; V was cut back by 3 bases and J by 1 base. The CDR3 is made up of 16 amino acids. The data belong to a study of control samples from healthy donors and cancer patients. Clones were sequenced by immunoSEQ multiplex PCR, and TCRdb holds only the in-frame ones, with some missing. The table records 15,000 to 20,000 clones, around 90% of them present only once. Material for sequencing was PBMCs. This rearrangement joins TRBV9 to TRBJ2-3; 10 bases align to TRBD2. This clonotype was sampled from a man in his fifties or sixties with head and neck cancer. CDR3 protein: CASSALAGGRTDTQYF. The CDR3 DNA reads TGTGCCAGCAGCGCCTTAGCGGGGGGACGCACAGATACGCAGTATTTT.